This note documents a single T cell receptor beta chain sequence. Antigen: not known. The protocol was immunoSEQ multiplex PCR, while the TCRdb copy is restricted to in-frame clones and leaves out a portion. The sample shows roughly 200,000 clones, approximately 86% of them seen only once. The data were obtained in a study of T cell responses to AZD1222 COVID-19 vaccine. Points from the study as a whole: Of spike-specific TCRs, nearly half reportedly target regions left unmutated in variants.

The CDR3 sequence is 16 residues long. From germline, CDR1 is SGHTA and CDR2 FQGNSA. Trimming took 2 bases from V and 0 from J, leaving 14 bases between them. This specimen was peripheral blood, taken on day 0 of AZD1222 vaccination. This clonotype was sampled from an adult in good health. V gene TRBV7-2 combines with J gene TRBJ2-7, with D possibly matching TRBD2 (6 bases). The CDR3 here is CASSLYIWGVSYEQYF. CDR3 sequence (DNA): TGTGCCAGCAGCTTATATATATGGGGGGTCTCCTACGAGCAGTACTTC.